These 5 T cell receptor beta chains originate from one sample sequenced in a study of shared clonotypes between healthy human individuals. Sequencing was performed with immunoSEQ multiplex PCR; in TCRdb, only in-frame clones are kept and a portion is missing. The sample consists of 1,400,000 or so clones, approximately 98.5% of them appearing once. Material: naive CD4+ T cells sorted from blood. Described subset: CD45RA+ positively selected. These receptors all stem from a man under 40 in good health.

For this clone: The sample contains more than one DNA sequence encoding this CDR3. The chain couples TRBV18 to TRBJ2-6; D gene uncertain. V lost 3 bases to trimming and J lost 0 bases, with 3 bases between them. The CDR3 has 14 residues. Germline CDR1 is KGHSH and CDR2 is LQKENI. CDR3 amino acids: CASSPTSGANVLTF. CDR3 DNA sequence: TGTGCCAGCTCACCCACCTCTGGGGCCAACGTCCTGACTTTC. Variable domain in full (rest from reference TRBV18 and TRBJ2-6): NAGVMQNPRHLVRRRGQEARLRCSPMKGHSHVYWYRQLPEEGLKFMVYLQKENIIDESGMPKERFSAEFPKEGPSILRIQQVVRGDSAAYFCASSPTSGANVLTFGAGSRLTVL.

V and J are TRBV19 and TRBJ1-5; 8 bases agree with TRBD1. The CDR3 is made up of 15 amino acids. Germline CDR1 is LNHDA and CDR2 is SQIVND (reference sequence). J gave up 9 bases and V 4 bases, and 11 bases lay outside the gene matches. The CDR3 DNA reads TGTGCCAGTAGTAGTCGCGGGACAGGACACCGGCCCCAGCATTTT. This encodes CASSSRGTGHRPQHF.

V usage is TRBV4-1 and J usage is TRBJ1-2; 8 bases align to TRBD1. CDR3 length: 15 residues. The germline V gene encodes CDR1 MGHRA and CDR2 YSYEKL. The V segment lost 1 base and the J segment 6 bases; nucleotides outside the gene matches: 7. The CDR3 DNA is TGCGCCAGCAGCCAAGCCGGGACAGGCCGTCATGGCTACACCTTC. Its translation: CASSQAGTGRHGYTF.

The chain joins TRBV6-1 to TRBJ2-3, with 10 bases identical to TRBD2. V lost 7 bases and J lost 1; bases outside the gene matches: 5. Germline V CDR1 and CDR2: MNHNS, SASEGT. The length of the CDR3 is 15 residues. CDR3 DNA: TGTGCCAGCACCCACGGGACTAGCGGCACAGATACGCAGTATTTT. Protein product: CASTHGTSGTDTQYF.

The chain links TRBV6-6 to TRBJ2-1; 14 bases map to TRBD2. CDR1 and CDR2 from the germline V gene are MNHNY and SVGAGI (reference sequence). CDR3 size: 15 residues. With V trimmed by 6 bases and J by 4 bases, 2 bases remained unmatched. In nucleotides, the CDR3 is TGTGCCAGCAGCAGACTAGCGGGAGGGTACAATGAGCAGTTCTTC. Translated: CASSRLAGGYNEQFF.